The clone carrying this T cell receptor (beta chain) has only a few counts. What it binds is not known. TCRdb processed the reads anew with MiXCR; each CDR3 protein has one entry. The sample lists 740,000 or so distinct CDR3 sequences; 35% were seen once. This entry comes from a study of T cell repertoires in cytomegalovirus infection. Whole-study context: Indicated by public TCR beta signatures were CMV infection and matching HLA type. Study results and caveats: Ex vivo responses were dominated by HLA-C-restricted CMV-specific TCR beta clonotypes.

V lost 4 bases, J lost 5 bases, and 12 bases lay in between. The CDR3 is 14 residues long. Germline V gives CDR1 ENHRY, CDR2 SYGVKD. The rearrangement links TRBV10-3 to TRBJ2-1; D is undetermined. Sequences were obtained from PBMCs. The sequence came from a human donor in good health (CMV status not recorded). Some clones in this sample may be carry-over from other donors' samples. CDR3 DNA: TGTGCCATCAGTGGCTTAGACGAAGACAATGAGCAGTTCTTC. Residues: CAISGLDEDNEQFF.